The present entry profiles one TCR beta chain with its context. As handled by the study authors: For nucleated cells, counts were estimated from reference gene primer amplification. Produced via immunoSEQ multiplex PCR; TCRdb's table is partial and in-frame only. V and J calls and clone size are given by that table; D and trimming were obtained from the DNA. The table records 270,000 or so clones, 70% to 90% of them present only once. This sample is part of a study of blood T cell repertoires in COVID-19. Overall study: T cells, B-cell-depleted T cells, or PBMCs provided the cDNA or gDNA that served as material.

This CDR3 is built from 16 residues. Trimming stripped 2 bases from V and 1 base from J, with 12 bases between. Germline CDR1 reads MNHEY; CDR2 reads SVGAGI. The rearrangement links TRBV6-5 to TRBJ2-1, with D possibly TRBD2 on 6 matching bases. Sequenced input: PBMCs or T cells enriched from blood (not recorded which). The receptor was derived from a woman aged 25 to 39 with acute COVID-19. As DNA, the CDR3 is TGTGCCAGCAGTTACGGGACTTCGCAATCCTACAATGAGCAGTTCTTC. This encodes CASSYGTSQSYNEQFF.